The rows below give T cell receptor beta chains drawn from one sample of a study of T cell responses to AZD1222 COVID-19 vaccine. Produced via immunoSEQ multiplex PCR; TCRdb's table is partial and in-frame only. Counted here are over 100,000 clones, roughly 86% occurring once; the ten biggest clones make up 9.5% to 15%. The sample here was peripheral blood, taken on day 0 of MenACWY control vaccination. Receptors originate from an adult in good health. The CDR3 runs from the conserved cysteine through the conserved F or W. The order of the fields is clone size, CDR3 length, J gene, V gene, D gene, CDR3 DNA, CDR3 protein. The D gene is left open where the match is weak. Some rows have no size entry. The others give once, few or many, or a class for an expanded clone.

>.|12|TRBJ1-2|TRBV6-5|.
TGTGCCAGCAGTTACGAGGGGAGGGGCTACACCTTC
CASSYEGRGYTF
>.|14|TRBJ1-4|TRBV7-3|.
TGTGCCAGCAGCCGTAGTGCAACTAATGAAAAACTGTTTTTT
CASSRSATNEKLFF
>.|13|TRBJ1-2|TRBV7-2|.
TGTGCCAGCAGCTTCTCAAGTTACTATGGCTACACCTTC
CASSFSSYYGYTF
>.|14|TRBJ1-3|TRBV2|TRBD1
TGTGCCAGCAGTGGGGACAGGGCTGGAAACACCATATATTTT
CASSGDRAGNTIYF
>.|13|TRBJ2-2|TRBV11-2|TRBD1
TGTGCCAGCAGCAGACAGGGCGCCGGGGAGCTGTTTTTT
CASSRQGAGELFF
>.|15|TRBJ1-6|TRBV3-1/TRBV3-2|TRBD1
TGTGCCAGCAGCCAAACGACAGGGGCTAATTCACCCCTCCACTTT
CASSQTTGANSPLHF
>.|13|TRBJ2-4|TRBV28|.
TGTGCCAGAGACCGGGTCCCCAAAAACATTCAGTACTTC
CARDRVPKNIQYF
>.|15|TRBJ1-1|TRBV28|.
TGTGCCAGCAGTTTGTTAGGCAGGGCGAACACTGAAGCTTTCTTT
CASSLLGRANTEAFF
>.|13|TRBJ1-1|TRBV29-1|.
TGCAGCGTTTCCTGGGGAAGTAACACTGAAGCTTTCTTT
CSVSWGSNTEAFF
>.|17|TRBJ2-5|TRBV25-1|.
TGTGCCAGCAGTGAGGGAGGTGGACTCCTCCCTTTAGAGACCCAGTACTTC
CASSEGGGLLPLETQYF
>.|14|TRBJ1-3|TRBV27|.
TGTGCCAGCAGTTTATCCGGGAGAGGAAACACCATATATTTT
CASSLSGRGNTIYF
>once|16|TRBJ2-1|TRBV28|.
TGTGCCAGCACCCCCCCGGGGGCGCGAAGCAAAAATGAGCAGTTCTTC
CASTPPGARSKNEQFF
>.|14|TRBJ2-2|TRBV24-1|.
TGTGCCACCAGTGATTTAGGAGGTCGCGGGGAGCTGTTTTTT
CATSDLGGRGELFF
>.|16|TRBJ1-1|TRBV4-3|.
TGCGCCAGCAGCCAAGCAGGTCTCTCCGGGGTCACTGAAGCTTTCTTT
CASSQAGLSGVTEAFF
>.|11|TRBJ1-1|TRBV14|.
TGTGCCAGCAGCCAAGCCACTGAAGCTTTCTTT
CASSQATEAFF
>.|16|TRBJ2-7|TRBV7-9|TRBD2
TGTGCCAGCCTCCCCCTGAGACTAGCGGGAGTGGATGAGCAGTACTTC
CASLPLRLAGVDEQYF
>.|14|TRBJ2-5|TRBV14|.
TGTGCCAGCAGCCCAACAATAGTCGGAGAGACCCAGTACTTC
CASSPTIVGETQYF
>.|13|TRBJ2-7|TRBV5-1|.
TGCGCCAGCAGGGACAGACAGTCTTCCGAGCAGTACTTC
CASRDRQSSEQYF
>.|16|TRBJ2-3|TRBV15|.
TGTGCCACCAGCAGAGTAACTCACCCCGCCGCCGGTACGCAGTATTTT
CATSRVTHPAAGTQYF